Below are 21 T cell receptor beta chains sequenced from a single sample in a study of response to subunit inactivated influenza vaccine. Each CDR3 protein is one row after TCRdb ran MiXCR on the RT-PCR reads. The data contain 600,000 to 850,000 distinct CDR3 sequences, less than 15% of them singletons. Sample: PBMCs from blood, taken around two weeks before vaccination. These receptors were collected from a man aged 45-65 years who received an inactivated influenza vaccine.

The CDR3 DNA sequence: TGCGCCAGCAGCTTGGCCGAATCTGCGAGCAGGGGGCTCCTACCCTACGAGCAGTACTTC. Amino acids: CASSLAESASRGLLPYEQYF. The chain has TRBV5-1 and TRBJ2-7; 8 bases are shared with TRBD1. Germline V CDR1 and CDR2: SGHRS, YFSETQ. V shed 0 bases and J 2 bases; nucleotides not matched to a gene: 19. The CDR3 extends over 20 amino acids.

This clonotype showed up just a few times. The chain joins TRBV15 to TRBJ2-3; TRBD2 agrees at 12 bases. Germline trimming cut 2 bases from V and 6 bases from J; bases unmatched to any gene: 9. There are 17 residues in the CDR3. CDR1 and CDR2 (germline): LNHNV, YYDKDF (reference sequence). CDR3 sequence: CATSRPRLAGVTDTQYF. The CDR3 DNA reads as TGTGCCACCAGCAGACCTAGACTAGCGGGAGTAACTGATACGCAGTATTTT.

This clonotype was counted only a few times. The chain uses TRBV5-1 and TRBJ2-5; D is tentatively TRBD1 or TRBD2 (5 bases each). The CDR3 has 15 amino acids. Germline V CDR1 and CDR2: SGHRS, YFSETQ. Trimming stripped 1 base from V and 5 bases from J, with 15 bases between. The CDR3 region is CASSLNPGKGETQYF. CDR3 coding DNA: TGCGCCAGCAGCTTGAATCCCGGGAAGGGGGAGACCCAGTACTTC.

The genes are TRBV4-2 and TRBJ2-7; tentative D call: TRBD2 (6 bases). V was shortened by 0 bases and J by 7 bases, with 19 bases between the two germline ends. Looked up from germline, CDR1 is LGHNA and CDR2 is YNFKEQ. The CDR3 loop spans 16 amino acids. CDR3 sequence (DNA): TGTGCCAGCAGCCAAGACGGGGGAGCTACGAGGAGTGAGCAGTACTTC. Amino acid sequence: CASSQDGGATRSEQYF.

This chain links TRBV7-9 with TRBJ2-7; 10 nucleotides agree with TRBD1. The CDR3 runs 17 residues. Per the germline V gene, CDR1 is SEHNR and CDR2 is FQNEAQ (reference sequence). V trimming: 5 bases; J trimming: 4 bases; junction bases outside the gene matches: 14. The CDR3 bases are TGTGCCAGCAGCCCACGGGGAAGGGGGACAGGGGATTACGAGCAGTACTTC. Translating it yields CASSPRGRGTGDYEQYF.

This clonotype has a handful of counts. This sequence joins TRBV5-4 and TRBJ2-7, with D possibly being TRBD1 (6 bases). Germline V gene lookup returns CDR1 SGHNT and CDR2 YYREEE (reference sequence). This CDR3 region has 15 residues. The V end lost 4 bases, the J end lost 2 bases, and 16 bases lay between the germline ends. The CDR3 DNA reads TGTGCCAGCAGCCCGCCCGGGACATACCCCTACGAGCAGTACTTC. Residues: CASSPPGTYPYEQYF.

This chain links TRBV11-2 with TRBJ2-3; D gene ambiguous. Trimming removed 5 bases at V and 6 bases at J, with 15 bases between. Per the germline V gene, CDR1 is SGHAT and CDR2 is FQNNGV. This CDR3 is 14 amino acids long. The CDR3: CASSPPTTPDTQYF. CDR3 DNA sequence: TGTGCCAGCAGCCCACCGACAACGCCGGATACGCAGTATTTT.

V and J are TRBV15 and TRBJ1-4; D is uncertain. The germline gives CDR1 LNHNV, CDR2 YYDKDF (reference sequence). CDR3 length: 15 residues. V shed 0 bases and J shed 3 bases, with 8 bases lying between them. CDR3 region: CATSREQNSNEKLFF. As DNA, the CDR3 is TGTGCCACCAGCAGAGAACAGAACTCTAATGAAAAACTGTTTTTT.

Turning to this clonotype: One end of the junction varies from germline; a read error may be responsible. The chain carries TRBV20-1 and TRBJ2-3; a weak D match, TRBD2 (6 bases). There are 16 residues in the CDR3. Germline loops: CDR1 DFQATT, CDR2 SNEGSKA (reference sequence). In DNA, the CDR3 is TGCTGTGCTAGAGATCTCGTGGGACTCCCCTCGGATACGCAGTATTTT. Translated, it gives CCARDLVGLPSDTQYF.

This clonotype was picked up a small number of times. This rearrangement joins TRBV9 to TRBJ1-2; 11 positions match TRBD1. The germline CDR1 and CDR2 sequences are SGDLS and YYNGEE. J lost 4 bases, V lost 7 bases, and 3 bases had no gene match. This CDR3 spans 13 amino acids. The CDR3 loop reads CASGQGAPYGYTF. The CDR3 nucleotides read TGTGCCAGCGGACAGGGGGCTCCCTATGGCTACACCTTC.

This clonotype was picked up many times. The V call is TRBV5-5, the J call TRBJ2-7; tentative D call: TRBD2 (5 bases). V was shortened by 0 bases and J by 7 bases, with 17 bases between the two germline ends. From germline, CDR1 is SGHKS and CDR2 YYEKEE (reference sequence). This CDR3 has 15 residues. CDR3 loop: CASSLGAPRSGEQYF. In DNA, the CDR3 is TGTGCCAGCAGCTTGGGGGCCCCGCGGTCGGGGGAGCAGTACTTC. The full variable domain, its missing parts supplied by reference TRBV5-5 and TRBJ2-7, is DAGVTQSPTHLIKTRGQQVTLRCSPISGHKSVSWYQQVLGQGPQFIFQYYEKEERGRGNFPDRFSARQFPNYSSELNVNALLLGDSALYLCASSLGAPRSGEQYFGPGTRLTVT.

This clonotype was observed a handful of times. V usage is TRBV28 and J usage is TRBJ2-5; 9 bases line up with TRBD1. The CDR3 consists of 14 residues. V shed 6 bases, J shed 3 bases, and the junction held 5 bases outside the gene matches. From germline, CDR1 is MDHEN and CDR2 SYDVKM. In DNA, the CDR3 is TGTGCCAGCAGCCGCGGGGACAGGGAAGAGACCCAGTACTTC. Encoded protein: CASSRGDREETQYF.

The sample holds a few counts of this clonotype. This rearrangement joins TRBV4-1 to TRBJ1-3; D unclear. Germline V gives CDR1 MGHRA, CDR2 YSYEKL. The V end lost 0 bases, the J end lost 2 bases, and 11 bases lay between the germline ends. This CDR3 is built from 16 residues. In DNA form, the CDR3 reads TGCGCCAGCAGCCAAGACCGACGGAAGACTGGAAACACCATATATTTT. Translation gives CASSQDRRKTGNTIYF.

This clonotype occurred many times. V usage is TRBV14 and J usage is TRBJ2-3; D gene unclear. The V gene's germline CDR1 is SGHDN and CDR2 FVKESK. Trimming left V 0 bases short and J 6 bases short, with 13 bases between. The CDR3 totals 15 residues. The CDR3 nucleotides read TGTGCCAGCAGCCAAGATCGCAAGCCTCGGGATACGCAGTATTTT. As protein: CASSQDRKPRDTQYF.

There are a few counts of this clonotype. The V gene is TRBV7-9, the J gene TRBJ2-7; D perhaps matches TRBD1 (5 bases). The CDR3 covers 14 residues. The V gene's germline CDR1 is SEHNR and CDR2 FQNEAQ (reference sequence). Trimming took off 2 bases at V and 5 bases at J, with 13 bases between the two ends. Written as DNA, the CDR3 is TGTGCCAGCAGCTTAAGTCCAGGGCAAAACGAGCAGTACTTC. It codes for CASSLSPGQNEQYF.

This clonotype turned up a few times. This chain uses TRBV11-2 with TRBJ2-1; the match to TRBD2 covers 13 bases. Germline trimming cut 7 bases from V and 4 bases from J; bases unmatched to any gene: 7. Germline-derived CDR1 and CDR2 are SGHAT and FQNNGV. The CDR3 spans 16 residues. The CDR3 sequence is CASIRTSGSQYNEQFF. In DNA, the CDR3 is TGTGCCAGCATACGGACTAGCGGGAGTCAATACAATGAGCAGTTCTTC.

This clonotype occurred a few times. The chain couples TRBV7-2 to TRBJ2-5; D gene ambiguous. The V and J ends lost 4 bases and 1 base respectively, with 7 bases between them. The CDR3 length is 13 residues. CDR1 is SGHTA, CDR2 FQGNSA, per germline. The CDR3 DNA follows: TGTGCCAGCAGCTATGACCGCCAAGAGACCCAGTACTTC. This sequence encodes CASSYDRQETQYF.

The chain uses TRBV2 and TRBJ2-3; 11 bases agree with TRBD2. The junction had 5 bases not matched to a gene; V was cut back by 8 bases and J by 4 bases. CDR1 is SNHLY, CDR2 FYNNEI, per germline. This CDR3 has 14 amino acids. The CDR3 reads CASQTSGVADTQYF. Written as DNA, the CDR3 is TGTGCCAGCCAGACTAGCGGGGTTGCAGATACGCAGTATTTT.

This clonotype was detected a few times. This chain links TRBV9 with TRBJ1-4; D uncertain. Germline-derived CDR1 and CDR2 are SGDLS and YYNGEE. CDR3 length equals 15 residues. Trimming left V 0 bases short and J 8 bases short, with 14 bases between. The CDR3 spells CASSVAVALGEKLFF. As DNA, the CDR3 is TGTGCCAGCAGCGTAGCTGTTGCCCTGGGGGAAAAACTGTTTTTT.

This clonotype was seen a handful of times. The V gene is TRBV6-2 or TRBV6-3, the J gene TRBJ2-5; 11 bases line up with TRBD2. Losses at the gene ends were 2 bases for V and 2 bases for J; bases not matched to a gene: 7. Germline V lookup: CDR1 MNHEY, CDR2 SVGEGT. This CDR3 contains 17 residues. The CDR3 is CASSYIPLAGGQETQYF. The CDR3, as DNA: TGTGCCAGCAGTTACATCCCCCTAGCGGGAGGTCAAGAGACCCAGTACTTC.

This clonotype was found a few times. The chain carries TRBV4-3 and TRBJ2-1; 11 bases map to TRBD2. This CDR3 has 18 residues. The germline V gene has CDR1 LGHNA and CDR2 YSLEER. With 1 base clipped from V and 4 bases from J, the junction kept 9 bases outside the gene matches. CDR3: CASSQAYPGTSGYNEQFF. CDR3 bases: TGCGCCAGCAGCCAAGCGTACCCCGGGACTAGCGGATACAATGAGCAGTTCTTC.